This T cell receptor beta chain was documented in a study of blood T cell repertoires in COVID-19. Overall study: The analysed material was cDNA or gDNA that came from T cells, B-cell-depleted T cells, or PBMCs.

The data were produced by immunoSEQ multiplex PCR, yet TCRdb's version contains in-frame clones alone and is incomplete. The sample gives some 100,000 clones, roughly four fifths of which show up once; 10% to 15% is in the top ten. Germline V gene sequence: CDR1 MNHNY, CDR2 SVGAGI (reference sequence). Trimming cost V 5 bases and J 0 bases; bases outside gene matches: 8. The CDR3 is made up of 16 amino acids. The chain joins TRBV6-6 to TRBJ2-3; 7 bases match TRBD2. The source of this sequence is a human donor in a cohort sampled during active COVID-19. The sample comprised peripheral blood. The DNA for the CDR3 is TGTGCCAGCAGTAGGCCGACTAGCCGAAGCACAGATACGCAGTATTTT. It is translated as CASSRPTSRSTDTQYF.